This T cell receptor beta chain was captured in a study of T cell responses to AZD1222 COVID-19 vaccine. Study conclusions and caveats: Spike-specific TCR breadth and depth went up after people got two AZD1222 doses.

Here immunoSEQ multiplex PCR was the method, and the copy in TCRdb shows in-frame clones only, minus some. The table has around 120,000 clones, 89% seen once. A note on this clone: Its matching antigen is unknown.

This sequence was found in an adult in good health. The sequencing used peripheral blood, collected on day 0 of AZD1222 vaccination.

CDR3 bases: TGTGCCAGCAGCTTGGTATTAAATAGTGGCTACACCTTC. It yields the protein CASSLVLNSGYTF. The rearrangement links TRBV5-5 to TRBJ1-2; D call uncertain. With 0 bases removed from V and 7 bases from J, the gap between germline ends came to 10 bases. There are 13 residues in the CDR3. From germline, CDR1 is SGHKS and CDR2 YYEKEE (reference sequence).